This T cell receptor beta chain derives from a study of identifying expanded T cells in peripheral blood (dated by TCRdb to between 2019 and 2020). In the study overall: Technical replicates were generated by sequencing separate aliquots of the same genomic DNA pool, and four replicates were compared pairwise.

The immunoSEQ Assay, which uses bias-controlled multiplex PCR amplification of genomic DNA, was used to profile TCRbeta CDR3 regions. For the original study's pipeline: To quantify the absolute abundance of each unique TCRbeta CDR3 region, the sequences were collapsed and filtered. Differential abundance was tested with two models: a binomial (Fisher-equivalent) model and a beta-binomial model that adds time-dependent variance fitted from healthy donors. Any clone with fewer than 5 combined templates was excluded, and a clone was called differentially abundant if its Benjamini-Hochberg FDR was below 0.01. Using the form v = (b*log(k)+a)^2, the beta-binomial variance was modeled as a function of the total template count across the two samples. TCRdb mirrors the immuneACCESS table, restricted to in-frame sequences. Some clones are absent from its copies; in checked studies, under half trace to an unresolved V gene, and the reason for the others is unknown. V, J and clone size are taken as reported in that table, and D and trimming were inferred from the DNA itself. This sample holds approximately 85,000 clones; roughly 91% were observed only once. The top ten constitute 15% to 20% of the sample.

During the collection period, no immune events, such as infections, were documented for the healthy donors. Time-dependent variance in a beta-binomial model of T-cell clone differential abundance was calibrated using healthy-donor blood repertoires as a training cohort. There were roughly 10 healthy donors in the training cohort, of whom 3 were female and 7 were male. The donors were between roughly 25 and 70 years old, with an average age of roughly 41 years. Whole blood from each healthy donor was obtained from a commercial supplier and was collected at three time points around 15 days apart. For immunosequencing, genomic DNA was extracted from whole blood that had not been sorted. The paper as a whole reports these results and caveats: In all healthy donors, the variance in clone template counts between samples taken roughly 14 days apart rose significantly as total template count increased. Across all healthy-donor time intervals, the beta-binomial model significantly lowered both the number of clones called differentially abundant and the false-positive rate. Between technical replicates the binomial model flagged approximately 1.2 differentially abundant clones, whereas over about 2 weeks the binomial model flagged about 16.4 and over approximately four weeks roughly 20. It was expected by the authors that biological variance in healthy repertoires might increase further over much longer intervals, such as months to years.

Including cysteine and phenylalanine, the CDR3 has 12 amino acids. Only CDR3 DNA remains: 36 bases, in frame from the first base. V was cut back by 7 bases and J by 1 base, leaving a gap of 8 bases between them. For CDR1 and CDR2, the germline V gene lists SQVTM and ANQGSEA. Remarks on this clone: No antigen is known for it. It has no much larger one-base neighbor in the sample; base qualities were not kept.

Recombination linked TRBV29-1 to TRBJ2-1; the D gene remains uncertain. Material for sequencing was blood. The source is a person aged 18 to 70 in good health. The CDR3 reads as follows: CSAGSSYNEQFF. At the DNA level, the sequence is TGCAGCGCTGGTAGTTCCTACAATGAGCAGTTCTTC.